The source of this TCR beta chain is a study of T cells after yellow fever vaccination. Study conclusions and caveats: The booster response re-showed most primary clones: approximately 97% CD4, about 89% CD8. CD4 and CD8 compartments shared a small share of clonotypes, likely from convergent recombination.

The CDR3 has 16 amino acids. V lost 1 base and J lost 1, with 10 bases in between. In germline, CDR1 is MGHRA, CDR2 YSYEKL. TCRdb called the 5' RACE reads again in MiXCR, with one record for every CDR3 protein. The table has 300,000 to 400,000 distinct CDR3 sequences, 8.7% seen once. This clonotype occurred a few times. The antigen is unknown. This chain connects TRBV4-1 to TRBJ2-2; a possible D gene is TRBD2 (5 bases). The source material was PBMCs, sampled on the day of the first yellow fever vaccination. The sequence was collected from a man aged 18 to 30 who received the YFV17D yellow fever vaccine. This CDR3 is CASSQASGGNTGELFF. The CDR3 nucleotides read TGCGCCAGCAGCCAAGCAAGTGGAGGGAACACCGGGGAGCTGTTTTTT.